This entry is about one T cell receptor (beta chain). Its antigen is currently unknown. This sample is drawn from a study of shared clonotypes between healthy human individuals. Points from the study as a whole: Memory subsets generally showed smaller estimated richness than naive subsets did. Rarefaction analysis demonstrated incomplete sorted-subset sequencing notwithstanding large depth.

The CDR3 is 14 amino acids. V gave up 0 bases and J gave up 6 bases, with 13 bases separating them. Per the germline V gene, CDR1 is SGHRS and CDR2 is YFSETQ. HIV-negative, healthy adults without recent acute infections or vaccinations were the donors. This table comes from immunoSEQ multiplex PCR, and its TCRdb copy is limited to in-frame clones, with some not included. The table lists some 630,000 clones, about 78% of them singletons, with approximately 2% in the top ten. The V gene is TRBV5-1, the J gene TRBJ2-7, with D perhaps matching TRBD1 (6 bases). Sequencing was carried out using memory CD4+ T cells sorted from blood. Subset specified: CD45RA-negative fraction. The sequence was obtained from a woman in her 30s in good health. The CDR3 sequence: CASSLEFLQGEQYF. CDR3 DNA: TGCGCCAGCAGCTTGGAATTTCTACAGGGCGAGCAGTACTTC.